The clone carrying this T cell receptor (beta chain) has more than one count but fewer than ten. Its antigen remains unidentified. Germline values: CDR1 LGHNA, CDR2 YNFKEQ. This CDR3 spans 18 amino acids. J gave up 3 bases and V 3 bases, and 13 bases lay outside the gene matches. The source of the sample is a study of blood T cells in healthy people across ages. At the level of the study: Template-switching capture recovered about one barcoded beta molecule per two T cells.

Primers used in a second PCR of roughly 6 to 11 cycles were a sample-barcoded 5' primer and a J-beta primer mix. Each of the cDNA molecules was tagged by a template-switch adaptor with 12 random nucleotides. One entry per CDR3 protein, called by TCRdb with MiXCR from the 5' RACE reads. The sample consists of approximately 1,000,000 distinct CDR3 sequences, 30% to 40% of them appearing once. Findings and limits, study-wide: Naive T cell percentage strongly correlated with TCR beta diversity. The study found more naive CD4+ cells and higher diversity in long-lived than aged donors.

The sample comprised blood. V is TRBV4-2 and J is TRBJ2-2; 7 bases map to TRBD1. The receptor's source is a man aged 18 to 29 in good health. The CDR3 region has the DNA TGTGCCAGCAGCCAGAGGGCGGCAGGGGGAATCGACACCGGGGAGCTGTTTTTT. Translation gives CASSQRAAGGIDTGELFF.